These 21 T cell receptor beta chains came from one sample sequenced in a study of shared clonotypes between healthy human individuals. Sequencing used immunoSEQ multiplex PCR; TCRdb keeps in-frame clones, though not all of them. The table records roughly 2.4 million clones, approximately 95% of them present only once. The sequenced material came from naive CD4+ T cells sorted from blood. This sample's subset: CD45RA+ positively selected. These receptors all come from a man aged 18 to 30 in good health.

The rearrangement joins TRBV7-9 to TRBJ2-5; perhaps TRBD2 as D (6 bases). The CDR3 consists of 14 residues. Germline CDR1 SEHNR, CDR2 FQNEAQ (reference sequence). Trimming took off 6 bases at V and 5 bases at J, with 16 bases between the two ends. CDR3 amino acids: CASSPREYDETQYF. The DNA for the CDR3 is TGTGCCAGCAGTCCCCGGGAGTACGACGAGACCCAGTACTTC.

CDR3 in amino acids: CASSYLSGNTGELFF. The CDR3 coding sequence is TGTGCCAGCAGTTATCTCAGCGGGAACACCGGGGAGCTGTTTTTT. The V call is TRBV6-5, the J call TRBJ2-2; possibly TRBD2 for D (5 bases). Germline V gene data show CDR1 as MNHEY and CDR2 as SVGAGI. V was cut by 3 bases and J by 1 base, with 9 bases left in between. The CDR3 extends over 15 amino acids.

The chain carries TRBV7-9 and TRBJ2-2; 8 bases map to TRBD1. J was trimmed by 2 bases and V by 4 bases; bases with no gene match: 9. CDR1 is SEHNR, CDR2 FQNEAQ, per germline (reference sequence). CDR3 size: 17 residues. In DNA form, the CDR3 reads TGTGCCAGCAGCTGGAGAGACCAGGGGGCCAACACCGGGGAGCTGTTTTTT. Translated: CASSWRDQGANTGELFF.

This clone was counted a few times. Different DNA sequences within this sample yield the same CDR3. The rearrangement links TRBV19 to TRBJ1-5; 8 bases align to TRBD1. This CDR3 spans 13 amino acids. The germline CDR1 and CDR2 sequences are LNHDA and SQIVND (reference sequence). The V segment lost 6 bases and the J segment 2 bases; nucleotides outside the gene matches: 0. The CDR3: CASRDRGNQPQHF. Written as DNA, the CDR3 is TGTGCCAGTAGGGACAGGGGCAATCAGCCCCAGCATTTT.

Here the CDR3 DNA reads TGTGCCATCGGGGCGGCCGAAGGCACCGGGGAGCTGTTTTTT. The encoded protein is CAIGAAEGTGELFF. The chain is built from TRBV10-3 and TRBJ2-2, with TRBD1 as a possible D gene (5 bases). The CDR3 covers 14 residues. Germline assignment: CDR1 ENHRY and CDR2 SYGVKD. Trimming stripped 8 bases from V and 4 bases from J, with 14 bases between.

The count of this clone is one. V and J are TRBV5-1 and TRBJ1-6; 7 positions match TRBD1. This CDR3 is 15 amino acids long. The germline V gene encodes CDR1 SGHRS and CDR2 YFSETQ. Trimming cost V 0 bases and J 4 bases; bases outside gene matches: 1. The DNA of the CDR3 is TGCGCCAGCAGCTTGGTGGGACAGTATAATTCACCCCTCCACTTT. Translated: CASSLVGQYNSPLHF.

V usage is TRBV2 and J usage is TRBJ1-1; D gene uncertain. The germline V gene has CDR1 SNHLY and CDR2 FYNNEI. The CDR3 totals 15 residues. V was clipped by 8 bases and J by 0 bases, with 16 bases between them. CDR3 sequence reads: CASLEGGRVNTEAFF. The CDR3 nucleotides are TGTGCCAGCCTTGAGGGCGGAAGGGTGAACACTGAAGCTTTCTTT.

The chain has TRBV6-5 and TRBJ1-6; D not certain. Germline V gene data show CDR1 as MNHEY and CDR2 as SVGAGI. V was trimmed by 2 bases and J by 7 bases, leaving 9 bases between them. The CDR3 consists of 14 residues. This chain's CDR3 is CASSYLARNSPLHF. The CDR3 DNA reads TGTGCCAGCAGTTACCTAGCCCGCAATTCACCCCTCCACTTT.

The chain links TRBV18 to TRBJ2-1; D call uncertain. V was trimmed by 0 bases and J by 0 bases, leaving 6 bases between them. CDR3 length equals 15 residues. CDR1 is KGHSH and CDR2 is LQKENI in the germline V gene. The CDR3 loop is CASSPPSGSYNEQFF. The DNA for the CDR3 is TGTGCCAGCTCACCACCTAGTGGCTCCTACAATGAGCAGTTCTTC.

The J gene is TRBJ2-6, the V gene TRBV6-6; D possibly corresponds to TRBD1 (6 bases). The CDR3 has 16 amino acids. V lost 6 bases and J 0 bases, leaving 12 bases between the germline ends. CDR1 MNHNY and CDR2 SVGAGI come from the germline V gene (reference sequence). The CDR3 protein is CASSSTGSSGANVLTF. The DNA for the CDR3 is TGTGCCAGCAGCTCAACAGGGAGCTCTGGGGCCAACGTCCTGACTTTC.

The V call is TRBV5-1, the J call TRBJ2-7; 7 bases map to TRBD1. V lost 2 bases, J lost 6 bases, and 14 bases stayed unmatched. The germline CDR1 and CDR2 sequences are SGHRS and YFSETQ. There are 16 residues in the CDR3. The CDR3 nucleotides are TGCGCCAGCAGCTTCTTCGGCAGGGGGAATCTGGGCGAGCAGTACTTC. Translated: CASSFFGRGNLGEQYF. The variable domain in full, with the rest retrieved from reference TRBV5-1 and TRBJ2-7, is KAGVTQTPRYLIKTRGQQVTLSCSPISGHRSVSWYQQTPGQGLQFLFEYFSETQRNKGNFPGRFSGRQFSNSRSEMNVSTLELGDSALYLCASSFFGRGNLGEQYFGPGTRLTVT.

The chain carries TRBV5-1 and TRBJ1-1; 8 bases line up with TRBD1. The germline CDR1 and CDR2 sequences are SGHRS and YFSETQ. The junction had 8 bases not matched to a gene; V was cut back by 2 bases and J by 8 bases. CDR3 length equals 14 residues. CDR3 region: CASSFMDRAAEAFF. CDR3 DNA: TGCGCCAGCAGCTTCATGGACAGGGCTGCGGAAGCTTTCTTT.

The chain recombines TRBV10-3 with TRBJ1-1; tentatively, D is TRBD1 (6 bases). The length of the CDR3 is 15 residues. Trimming removed 2 bases at V and 6 bases at J, with 16 bases between. Germline-derived CDR1 and CDR2 are ENHRY and SYGVKD. This CDR3 is CAISEMVGGGAEAFF. Written as DNA, the CDR3 is TGTGCCATCAGTGAGATGGTTGGGGGGGGCGCTGAAGCTTTCTTT.

The sample holds one count of this clone. The sample contains more than one DNA sequence encoding this CDR3. The chain joins TRBV29-1 to TRBJ1-1; 9 bases match TRBD1. CDR1 is SQVTM, CDR2 ANQGSEA, per germline. The trim removed 6 bases at V and 6 bases at J, leaving 2 bases unmatched. The CDR3 loop spans 11 amino acids. For the CDR3, the DNA is TGCAGCGTGGACAGGGGTGCTGAAGCTTTCTTT. It codes for CSVDRGAEAFF.

V usage is TRBV5-4 and J usage is TRBJ1-1; 11 bases line up with TRBD1. The CDR3 loop spans 15 amino acids. The germline CDR1 and CDR2 sequences are SGHNT and YYREEE (reference sequence). V shed 4 bases and J 10 bases; nucleotides not matched to a gene: 12. The CDR3 DNA reads TGTGCCAGCAGCCGAGGACAGGGGGCGGAGGGCGGAGCTTTCTTT. It codes for CASSRGQGAEGGAFF.

The chain links TRBV2 to TRBJ1-6, with 8 bases aligning to TRBD1. V shed 1 base, J shed 6 bases, and the junction held 2 bases outside the gene matches. This CDR3 has 15 residues. Germline V lookup: CDR1 SNHLY, CDR2 FYNNEI. The CDR3 is CASSEETGANSPLHF. Here the CDR3 DNA reads TGTGCCAGCAGTGAAGAGACAGGGGCTAATTCACCCCTCCACTTT.

CDR3: CASSLGGLAGGSDTQYF. The CDR3 DNA follows: TGCGCCAGCAGCTTGGGGGGACTAGCGGGAGGATCAGATACGCAGTATTTT. The J gene is TRBJ2-3, the V gene TRBV5-1; 15 nucleotides agree with TRBD2. The CDR3 length is 17 residues. V gave up 0 bases and J gave up 4 bases; unmatched junction bases: 3. Germline V gene data show CDR1 as SGHRS and CDR2 as YFSETQ.

The V and J genes are TRBV5-6 and TRBJ2-7, with D possibly matching TRBD1 (5 bases). The ends were cut back, 1 base at V and 6 bases at J, with 20 bases in the middle. The CDR3 contains 16 residues. Germline assignment: CDR1 SGHDT and CDR2 YYEEEE. The chain's CDR3 is CASSLNIWQGRGEQYF. In nucleotides, the CDR3 is TGTGCCAGCAGCTTGAATATCTGGCAGGGAAGGGGCGAGCAGTACTTC.

The V call is TRBV6-5, the J call TRBJ2-3; D gene uncertain. The CDR3 has 14 residues. Germline V lookup: CDR1 MNHEY, CDR2 SVGAGI. V was cut by 2 bases and J by 6 bases, with 12 bases left in between. The CDR3 DNA sequence: TGTGCCAGCAGTTACCGCACAACAAGGGATACGCAGTATTTT. Amino acid sequence: CASSYRTTRDTQYF.

The rearrangement joins TRBV5-6 to TRBJ2-2, with 8 nucleotides matching TRBD1. CDR3 length equals 16 residues. J was trimmed by 2 bases and V by 5 bases; bases with no gene match: 8. CDR1 and CDR2 (germline): SGHDT, YYEEEE. CDR3: CASSLPGGFNTGELFF. The CDR3 DNA follows: TGTGCCAGCAGTCTCCCAGGGGGCTTTAACACCGGGGAGCTGTTTTTT.

To note about this clone: The identical CDR3 is also encoded by other nucleotide sequences in the sample. The CDR3 spells CASSLGQGPYEQYF. The CDR3 nucleotides are TGTGCCAGCAGCTTAGGGCAGGGGCCCTACGAGCAGTACTTC. The chain combines TRBV11-2 with TRBJ2-7; tentatively, D is TRBD1 (6 bases). CDR3 length equals 14 residues. Trimming removed 1 base from V and 2 bases from J, with 9 bases in between. Looked up from germline, CDR1 is SGHAT and CDR2 is FQNNGV.